Below, 30 T cell receptor beta chains from the same sample are listed, as sequenced in a study of blood T cell repertoires in COVID-19. The assay was immunoSEQ multiplex PCR, and TCRdb's table has in-frame clones only and misses some. In the table there are approximately 50,000 clones, about 81% of which are singletons. The source material was peripheral blood. All receptors derive from a man aged 60-69 years with COVID-19, enrolled during active disease.

The V call is TRBV5-4, the J call TRBJ2-1; 11 positions match TRBD2. V lost 8 bases and J lost 6; bases outside the gene matches: 7. CDR1 and CDR2 (germline): SGHNT, YYREEE (reference sequence). The CDR3 runs 14 residues. CDR3 DNA sequence: TGTGCCAGTTTAGCGGGGGGGCGGGTCAATGAGCAGTTCTTC. As protein: CASLAGGRVNEQFF.

The V call is TRBV9, the J call TRBJ1-3; perhaps TRBD1 as D (5 bases). Trimming cost V 4 bases and J 4 bases, with 18 bases left between them. The CDR3 is 16 residues long. Germline V gene lookup returns CDR1 SGDLS and CDR2 YYNGEE. The CDR3 is CASSPGHSGRGNTIYF. CDR3 DNA: TGTGCCAGCAGCCCCGGACATTCCGGGCGCGGAAACACCATATATTTT. The variable domain in full, with the rest retrieved from reference TRBV9 and TRBJ1-3, is DSGVTQTPKHLITATGQRVTLRCSPRSGDLSVYWYQQSLDQGLQFLIQYYNGEERAKGNILERFSAQQFPDLHSELNLSSLELGDSALYFCASSPGHSGRGNTIYFGEGSWLTVV.

V gene TRBV7-2 combines with J gene TRBJ1-4; D remains unclear. Looked up from germline, CDR1 is SGHTA and CDR2 is FQGNSA. The CDR3 contains 13 residues. V was cut by 5 bases and J by 3 bases, with 7 bases left in between. Written as DNA, the CDR3 is TGTGCCAGCAGCCCCGGTTCTAATGAAAAACTGTTTTTT. The encoded protein is CASSPGSNEKLFF.

This sequence joins TRBV27 and TRBJ2-1, with D perhaps matching TRBD1 (6 bases). Germline CDR1 reads MNHEY; CDR2 reads SMNVEV (reference sequence). This CDR3 spans 15 amino acids. V shed 7 bases and J shed 9 bases, with 22 bases lying between them. CDR3 amino acids: CASNPDSRQGGEQFF. The CDR3 DNA reads TGTGCCAGCAACCCAGACAGCCGACAAGGGGGTGAGCAGTTCTTC.

This clone was counted only a few times. The chain has TRBV30 and TRBJ1-6, with 7 bases fitting TRBD1. The V gene's germline CDR1 is GTSNPN and CDR2 SVGIG (reference sequence). The CDR3 consists of 15 residues. V lost 5 bases, J lost 7 bases, and 11 bases stayed unmatched. CDR3 in amino acids: CAWATGPSGNSPLHF. CDR3 DNA: TGTGCCTGGGCGACAGGGCCATCCGGCAATTCACCCCTCCACTTT. Variable domain in full (rest from reference TRBV30 and TRBJ1-6): SQTIHQWPATLVQPVGSPLSLECTVEGTSNPNLYWYRQAAGRGLQLLFYSVGIGQISSEVPQNLSASRPQDRQFILSSKKLLLSDSGFYLCAWATGPSGNSPLHFGNGTRLTVT.

The chain carries TRBV11-3 and TRBJ2-7, with TRBD1 as a possible D gene (6 bases). The CDR3 is 14 amino acids. Germline values: CDR1 SGHNT, CDR2 YENEEA. The germline V and J ends were trimmed by 3 bases and 4 bases, with 13 bases remaining between them. The CDR3 sequence is CASSFRDNDYEQYF. CDR3 DNA sequence: TGTGCCAGCAGCTTCCGGGACAACGATTACGAGCAGTACTTC.

The chain couples TRBV7-2 to TRBJ1-5, with D perhaps matching TRBD1 (5 bases). V gave up 5 bases and J gave up 2 bases, with 13 bases separating them. The germline V gene encodes CDR1 SGHTA and CDR2 FQGNSA. This CDR3 has 15 residues. The CDR3 reads CASSIAGLRNQPQHF. The CDR3 nucleotides read TGTGCCAGCAGCATCGCAGGGCTTCGCAATCAGCCCCAGCATTTT.

The V call is TRBV9, the J call TRBJ2-1; TRBD1 matches at 8 bases. The J segment lost 5 bases and the V segment lost 3 bases, leaving 1 base of the junction unmatched. Germline loops: CDR1 SGDLS, CDR2 YYNGEE. The length of the CDR3 is 13 residues. The chain's CDR3 is CASSEQGDNEQFF. CDR3 in DNA: TGTGCCAGCAGCGAACAGGGGGACAATGAGCAGTTCTTC.

The J gene is TRBJ1-2, the V gene TRBV12-3 or TRBV12-4, with no clear D. V was shortened by 5 bases and J by 3 bases, with 7 bases between the two germline ends. The CDR3 covers 12 residues. The CDR3 region is CASSLRDYGYTF. As DNA, the CDR3 is TGTGCCAGCAGTCTTCGGGACTATGGCTACACCTTC.

The J gene is TRBJ1-5, the V gene TRBV7-9, with D possibly matching TRBD1 (5 bases). This CDR3 is 14 amino acids long. Trimming removed 5 bases at V and 7 bases at J, with 15 bases between. From germline, CDR1 is SEHNR and CDR2 FQNEAQ (reference sequence). DNA for the CDR3: TGTGCCAGCAGCCCGGGGGGGGTCTGGCAGCCCCAGCATTTT. Translating it yields CASSPGGVWQPQHF.

V usage is TRBV7-9 and J usage is TRBJ1-1, with 9 bases matching TRBD1. This CDR3 contains 13 residues. Germline CDR1 SEHNR, CDR2 FQNEAQ (reference sequence). J lost 5 bases, V lost 10 bases, and 8 bases had no gene match. The CDR3 DNA reads TGTGCCACTGCGGACAGGGGATATACTGAAGCTTTCTTT. Translated, it gives CATADRGYTEAFF.

V usage is TRBV6-5 and J usage is TRBJ1-4; weak D call: TRBD1 (5 bases). There are 15 residues in the CDR3. Germline values: CDR1 MNHEY, CDR2 SVGAGI. V lost 2 bases, J lost 4 bases, and 11 bases lay in between. The CDR3 bases are TGTGCCAGCAGTTACGGCAAGGGGAATAATGAAAAACTGTTTTTT. Encoded protein: CASSYGKGNNEKLFF.

The rearrangement joins TRBV2 to TRBJ1-1; 8 bases agree with TRBD1. V trimming: 6 bases; J trimming: 10 bases; junction bases outside the gene matches: 13. This CDR3 spans 14 amino acids. Germline CDR1 reads SNHLY; CDR2 reads FYNNEI. CDR3 coding DNA: TGTGCCAGCAGGATCACTGACAGGGGCGAGGGAGCTTTCTTT. Its protein is CASRITDRGEGAFF.

The chain recombines TRBV11-2 with TRBJ1-4; 9 bases fit TRBD1. CDR3 length: 18 residues. Germline V gene sequence: CDR1 SGHAT, CDR2 FQNNGV. The ends lost 2 bases at V and 3 bases at J; junction bases unmatched: 10. CDR3: CASSLTGTGTLSNEKLFF. Written as DNA, the CDR3 is TGTGCCAGCAGCTTAACCGGGACAGGGACCCTTTCTAATGAAAAACTGTTTTTT.

Here the CDR3 DNA reads TGTGCCAGCTATCGTGGGGGGATCGCGAACACCGGGGAGCTGTTTTTT. Residues: CASYRGGIANTGELFF. This rearrangement joins TRBV5-5 to TRBJ2-2; possibly TRBD2 for D (6 bases). The CDR3 loop spans 16 amino acids. V was shortened by 7 bases and J by 0 bases, with 16 bases between the two germline ends. Germline CDR1 SGHKS, CDR2 YYEKEE (reference sequence).

This chain connects TRBV4-2 to TRBJ1-4; TRBD1 is a possible D gene (5 bases). The CDR3 spans 16 residues. V was shortened by 1 base and J by 7 bases, with 16 bases between the two germline ends. Germline CDR1 is LGHNA and CDR2 is YNFKEQ. CDR3 sequence reads: CASSQVIAREGEKLFF. The DNA of the CDR3 is TGTGCCAGCAGCCAAGTCATAGCCAGGGAGGGTGAAAAACTGTTTTTT.

On this clone: A read error may be the cause here, since a much bigger clone is one base away. This sample also contains other DNA sequences that code for the same CDR3. The rearrangement links TRBV5-5 to TRBJ2-3; TRBD2 agrees at 9 bases. The CDR3 loop spans 16 amino acids. The germline V gene encodes CDR1 SGHKS and CDR2 YYEKEE (reference sequence). The CDR3 DNA is TGTGCCCGCAGCTGGGGCGGGGGGGGGAGGGCCCTCCCTGGGTATTTT. This codes for CARSWGGGGRALPGYF.

This clone has only one observation. V and J are TRBV2 and TRBJ2-1, with 10 bases identical to TRBD1. Germline CDR1 SNHLY, CDR2 FYNNEI. This CDR3 region has 16 residues. V lost 6 bases and J lost 12; bases outside the gene matches: 17. CDR3 residues: CASSQTRTGGRLSQFF. CDR3 DNA sequence: TGTGCCAGCAGCCAGACCCGGACAGGGGGAAGGCTGTCGCAGTTCTTC. Variable domain in full (rest from reference TRBV2 and TRBJ2-1): EPEVTQTPSHQVTQMGQEVILRCVPISNHLYFYWYRQILGQKVEFLVSFYNNEISEKSEIFDDQFSVERPDGSNFTLKIRSTKLEDSAMYFCASSQTRTGGRLSQFFGPGTRLTVL.

The J gene is TRBJ1-2, the V gene TRBV25-1, with TRBD1 matching 7 bases. The junction had 11 bases not matched to a gene; V was cut back by 4 bases and J by 6 bases. This CDR3 contains 15 residues. Germline CDR1 is MGHDK and CDR2 is SYGVNS. CDR3 protein: CASSAAGGSRHGYTF. CDR3 DNA sequence: TGTGCCAGCAGTGCAGCAGGGGGGAGTAGACATGGCTACACCTTC.

V and J are TRBV21-1 and TRBJ2-5; the table's D call of TRBD2 was not tested on the DNA. TRBV21-1 is marked as a pseudogene. The CDR3 has 18 amino acids. The DNA for the CDR3 is TGTGCCAGCAGCACTGGACTAGCGGGAGGGCCGGGGCAAGAGACCCAGTACTTC. Translation gives CASSTGLAGGPGQETQYF.

The V call is TRBV19, the J call TRBJ2-1; TRBD1 is a possible D gene (5 bases). Germline V gene lookup returns CDR1 LNHDA and CDR2 SQIVND (reference sequence). The CDR3 runs 16 residues. Trimming left V 7 bases short and J 10 bases short, with 26 bases between. CDR3: CASTYKGFAPLGEQFF. Here the CDR3 DNA reads TGTGCCAGTACTTATAAGGGGTTTGCACCTCTGGGAGAGCAGTTCTTC.

This clone was found a few times. This rearrangement joins TRBV19 to TRBJ2-3; 15 bases match TRBD2. This CDR3 spans 19 amino acids. Trimming cost V 4 bases and J 0 bases; bases outside gene matches: 8. Germline CDR1 and CDR2: LNHDA and SQIVND (reference sequence). As DNA, the CDR3 is TGTGCCAGTAGTACCCAAGGACTAGCGGGAGGGCCTAGCACAGATACGCAGTATTTT. This translates into CASSTQGLAGGPSTDTQYF.

This clone was found a few times. The chain has TRBV4-1 and TRBJ2-1; the D gene is possibly TRBD2 (5 bases). The CDR3 contains 15 residues. Germline CDR1 reads MGHRA; CDR2 reads YSYEKL. V lost 0 bases to trimming and J lost 7 bases, with 13 bases between them. The CDR3 DNA is TGCGCCAGCAGCCAAGAGGAGGTCCGTGGGAATGAGCAGTTCTTC. It codes for CASSQEEVRGNEQFF.

The chain is built from TRBV5-1 and TRBJ2-3; 7 bases align to TRBD1. CDR3 length: 13 amino acids. The V segment lost 1 base and the J segment 8 bases; nucleotides outside the gene matches: 4. Germline CDR1 is SGHRS and CDR2 is YFSETQ. CDR3 nucleotide sequence: TGCGCCAGCAGCTTGCTAGAGGGGGCTACGCAGTATTTT. Protein sequence: CASSLLEGATQYF.

This clone came up once. The chain joins TRBV15 to TRBJ1-2, with 8 bases that match TRBD1. This CDR3 contains 15 residues. V lost 0 bases and J lost 5; bases outside the gene matches: 5. Germline CDR1 LNHNV, CDR2 YYDKDF (reference sequence). CDR3 coding DNA: TGTGCCACCAGCAGAGAGACAGGGGAGCGTTATGGCTACACCTTC. Translated: CATSRETGERYGYTF. Drawing the rest from reference TRBV15 and TRBJ1-2, the complete variable domain is DAMVIQNPRYQVTQFGKPVTLSCSQTLNHNVMYWYQQKSSQAPKLLFHYYDKDFNNEADTPDNFQSRRPNTSFCFLDIRSPGLGDTAMYLCATSRETGERYGYTFGSGTRLTVV.

V usage is TRBV5-5 and J usage is TRBJ2-5; 7 bases match TRBD2. The CDR3 has 15 amino acids. The germline V gene encodes CDR1 SGHKS and CDR2 YYEKEE (reference sequence). The ends lost 1 base at V and 2 bases at J; junction bases unmatched: 5. The CDR3 is CASSLILAVQETQYF. CDR3 DNA sequence: TGTGCCAGCAGCTTGATCCTAGCGGTACAAGAGACCCAGTACTTC.

The chain carries TRBV6-6 and TRBJ2-7, with 9 bases lining up with TRBD1. The J segment lost 5 bases and the V segment lost 1 base, leaving 3 bases of the junction unmatched. There are 14 residues in the CDR3. Per the germline V gene, CDR1 is MNHNY and CDR2 is SVGAGI (reference sequence). The CDR3 nucleotides are TGTGCCAGCAGTTACTGGGACAGGGCAGACGAGCAGTACTTC. It codes for CASSYWDRADEQYF.

This sequence joins TRBV12-3 or TRBV12-4 and TRBJ1-1; TRBD1 matches 7 bases. The junction had 6 bases not matched to a gene; V was cut back by 10 bases and J by 4 bases. There are 12 residues in the CDR3. CDR3 nucleotides: TGTGCCACGGGACAGAGGGCCACTGAAGCTTTCTTT. Residues: CATGQRATEAFF.

This rearrangement joins TRBV5-1 to TRBJ1-4; 7 positions agree with TRBD1. Germline V CDR1 and CDR2: SGHRS, YFSETQ. The CDR3 runs to 15 residues. J lost 5 bases, V lost 6 bases, and 10 bases had no gene match. The CDR3 loop reads CASTPSGTENEKLFF. The CDR3 DNA sequence: TGCGCCAGCACCCCTTCCGGGACAGAGAATGAAAAACTGTTTTTT. Full variable domain (missing parts from reference TRBV5-1 and TRBJ1-4): KAGVTQTPRYLIKTRGQQVTLSCSPISGHRSVSWYQQTPGQGLQFLFEYFSETQRNKGNFPGRFSGRQFSNSRSEMNVSTLELGDSALYLCASTPSGTENEKLFFGSGTQLSVL.

CDR3 DNA sequence: TGCGCCAGCAGCCTAGATAGCGGGAGTAGCTACAATGAGCAGTTCTTC. It translates to CASSLDSGSSYNEQFF. This rearrangement joins TRBV5-1 to TRBJ2-1; 9 bases map to TRBD2. The CDR3 covers 16 residues. In germline, CDR1 is SGHRS, CDR2 YFSETQ. With V trimmed by 4 bases and J by 3 bases, 8 bases remained unmatched.